One and the same sample provided the 5 T cell receptor beta chains below, sequenced in a study of blood T cell repertoires in COVID-19. Libraries were prepared by immunoSEQ multiplex PCR; TCRdb keeps only in-frame clonotypes and omits some of them. The sample lists more than 300,000 clones, roughly nine tenths occurring once. Sequenced input: PBMCs or T cells enriched from blood (not recorded which). These receptor sequences come from a middle-aged woman who had been exposed to COVID-19.

The rearrangement joins TRBV18 to TRBJ1-2, with D possibly being TRBD1 (5 bases). V was clipped by 3 bases and J by 6 bases, with 17 bases between them. There are 15 residues in the CDR3. Germline CDR1 reads KGHSH; CDR2 reads LQKENI. The chain's CDR3 is CASSPEQEPIHGYTF. In DNA, the CDR3 is TGTGCCAGCTCACCCGAACAGGAACCCATCCATGGCTACACCTTC.

The J gene is TRBJ2-3, the V gene TRBV9, with a possible D match to TRBD2 (5 bases). The CDR3 is made up of 16 amino acids. The V and J ends lost 4 bases and 4 bases respectively, with 19 bases between them. Germline assignment: CDR1 SGDLS and CDR2 YYNGEE. The CDR3 bases are TGTGCCAGCAGCCCCTCGGGGTCTTGGGGAGCAGATACGCAGTATTTT. This translates into CASSPSGSWGADTQYF.

The chain joins TRBV5-1 to TRBJ2-1; D call uncertain. The CDR3 consists of 13 residues. The V end lost 5 bases, the J end lost 5 bases, and 11 bases lay between the germline ends. Germline CDR1 is SGHRS and CDR2 is YFSETQ. CDR3 DNA sequence: TGCGCCAGCAGACGCTTAGCCGACAATGAGCAGTTCTTC. As protein: CASRRLADNEQFF.

In DNA form, the CDR3 reads TGTGCCACCAGTTCAAGCGGGAGTAGCAATGAGCAGTTCTTC. It specifies CATSSSGSSNEQFF. The rearrangement links TRBV24-1 to TRBJ2-1; 8 nucleotides line up with TRBD2. V lost 6 bases to trimming and J lost 6 bases; unmatched junction nucleotides: 6. From germline, CDR1 is KGHDR and CDR2 SFDVKD. The CDR3 is made up of 14 amino acids.

The chain is built from TRBV5-1 and TRBJ2-1; D is possibly TRBD1 (5 bases). Trimming left V 4 bases short and J 12 bases short, with 17 bases between. The CDR3 length is 13 residues. The germline V gene encodes CDR1 SGHRS and CDR2 YFSETQ. Here the CDR3 reads CASSQGSPLGQFF. For the CDR3, the DNA is TGCGCCAGCAGCCAGGGTTCTCCCCTGGGGCAGTTCTTC.